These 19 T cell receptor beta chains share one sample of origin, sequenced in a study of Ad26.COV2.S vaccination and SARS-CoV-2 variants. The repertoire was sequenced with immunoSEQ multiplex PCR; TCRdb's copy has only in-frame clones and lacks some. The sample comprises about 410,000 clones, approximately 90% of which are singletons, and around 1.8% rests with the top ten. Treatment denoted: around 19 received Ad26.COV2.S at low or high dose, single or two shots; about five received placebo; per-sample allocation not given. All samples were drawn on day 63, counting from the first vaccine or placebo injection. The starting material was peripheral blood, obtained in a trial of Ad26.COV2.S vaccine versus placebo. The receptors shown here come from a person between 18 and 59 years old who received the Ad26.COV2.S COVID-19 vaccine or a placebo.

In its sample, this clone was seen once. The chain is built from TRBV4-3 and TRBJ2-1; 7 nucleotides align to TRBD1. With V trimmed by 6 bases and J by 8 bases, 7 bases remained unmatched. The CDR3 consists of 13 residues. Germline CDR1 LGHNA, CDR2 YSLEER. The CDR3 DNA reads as TGCGCCAGCAGTGAGAGACAGGGAGATGAGCAGTTCTTC. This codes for CASSERQGDEQFF.

The CDR3 coding sequence is TGTGCCAGCAGCGCCGGGACCCATAACACAGATACGCAGTATTTT. Amino acids: CASSAGTHNTDTQYF. This chain joins TRBV5-4 and TRBJ2-3; TRBD1 or TRBD2 may be the D gene (5 bases each). Germline V CDR1 and CDR2: SGHNT, YYREEE (reference sequence). V gave up 4 bases and J gave up 2 bases, with 14 bases separating them. This CDR3 comprises 15 residues.

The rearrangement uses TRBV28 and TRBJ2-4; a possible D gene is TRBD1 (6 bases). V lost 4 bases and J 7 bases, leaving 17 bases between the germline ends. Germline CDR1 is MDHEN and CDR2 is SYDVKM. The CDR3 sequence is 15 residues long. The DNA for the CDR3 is TGTGCCAGCAGTTCTCACAGGGTATGGGAGAACATTCAGTACTTC. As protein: CASSSHRVWENIQYF.

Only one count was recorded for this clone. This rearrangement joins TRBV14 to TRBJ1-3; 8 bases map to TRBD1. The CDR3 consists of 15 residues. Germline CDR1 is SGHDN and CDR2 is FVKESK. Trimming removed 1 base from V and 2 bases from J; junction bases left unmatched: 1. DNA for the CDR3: TGTGCCAGCAGCCAAGTCAGGGGGCCTGGAAACACCATATATTTT. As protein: CASSQVRGPGNTIYF.

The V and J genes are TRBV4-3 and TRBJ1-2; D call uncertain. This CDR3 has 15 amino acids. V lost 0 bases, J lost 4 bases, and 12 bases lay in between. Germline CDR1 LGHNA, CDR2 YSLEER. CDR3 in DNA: TGCGCCAGCAGCCAAGATCCGATGTTTAGCTATGGCTACACCTTC. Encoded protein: CASSQDPMFSYGYTF.

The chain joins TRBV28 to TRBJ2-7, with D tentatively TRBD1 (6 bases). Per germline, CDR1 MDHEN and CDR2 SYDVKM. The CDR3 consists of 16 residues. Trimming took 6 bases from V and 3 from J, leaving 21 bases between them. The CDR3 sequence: CASRPPTGTLVYEQYF. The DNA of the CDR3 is TGTGCCAGCAGACCCCCCACAGGGACGCTGGTCTACGAGCAGTACTTC. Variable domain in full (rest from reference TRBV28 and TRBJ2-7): DVKVTQSSRYLVKRTGEKVFLECVQDMDHENMFWYRQDPGLGLRLIYFSYDVKMKEKGDIPEGYSVSREKKERFSLILESASTNQTSMYLCASRPPTGTLVYEQYFGPGTRLTVT.

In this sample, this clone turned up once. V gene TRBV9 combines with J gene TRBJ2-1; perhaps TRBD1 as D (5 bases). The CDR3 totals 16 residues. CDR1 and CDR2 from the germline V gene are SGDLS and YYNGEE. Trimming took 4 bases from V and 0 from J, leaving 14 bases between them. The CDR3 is CASSIRQTSSYNEQFF. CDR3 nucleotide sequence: TGTGCCAGCAGCATCCGACAGACCAGCTCCTACAATGAGCAGTTCTTC.

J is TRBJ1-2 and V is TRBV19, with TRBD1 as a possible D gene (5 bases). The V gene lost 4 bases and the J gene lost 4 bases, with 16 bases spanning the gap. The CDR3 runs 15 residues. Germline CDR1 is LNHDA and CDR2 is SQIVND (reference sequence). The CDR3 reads CASSTPPQGVYGYTF. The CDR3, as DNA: TGTGCCAGTAGTACTCCACCGCAGGGTGTCTATGGCTACACCTTC.

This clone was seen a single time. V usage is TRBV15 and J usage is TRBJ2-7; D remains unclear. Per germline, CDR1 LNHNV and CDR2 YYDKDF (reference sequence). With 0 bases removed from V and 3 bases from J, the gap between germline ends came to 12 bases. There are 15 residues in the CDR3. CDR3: CATSRDPGRNYEQYF. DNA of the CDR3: TGTGCCACCAGCAGAGATCCAGGCAGAAACTACGAGCAGTACTTC. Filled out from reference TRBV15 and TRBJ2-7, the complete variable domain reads DAMVIQNPRYQVTQFGKPVTLSCSQTLNHNVMYWYQQKSSQAPKLLFHYYDKDFNNEADTPDNFQSRRPNTSFCFLDIRSPGLGDTAMYLCATSRDPGRNYEQYFGPGTRLTVT.

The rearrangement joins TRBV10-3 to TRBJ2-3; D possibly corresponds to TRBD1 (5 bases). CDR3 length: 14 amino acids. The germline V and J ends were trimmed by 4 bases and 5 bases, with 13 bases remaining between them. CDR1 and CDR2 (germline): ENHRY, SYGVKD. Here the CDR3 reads CAISGRGFLDTQYF. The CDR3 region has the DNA TGTGCCATCAGTGGTAGGGGATTTCTAGATACGCAGTATTTT.

In DNA, the CDR3 is TGTGCCAGCTCACCGCTTGTAGCAGAGGGGACCTACGAGCAGTACTTC. Translation: CASSPLVAEGTYEQYF. This rearrangement joins TRBV18 to TRBJ2-7; D assignment may be TRBD1 or TRBD2 (5 bases each). The CDR3 is made up of 16 amino acids. V shed 3 bases and J shed 2 bases, with 17 bases lying between them. The V gene's germline CDR1 is KGHSH and CDR2 LQKENI.

The CDR3 coding sequence is TGTGCCAGCACTACTTACAGGGCCACTGGGGCCAACGTCCTGACTTTC. Residues: CASTTYRATGANVLTF. The rearrangement links TRBV28 to TRBJ2-6; D possibly corresponds to TRBD1 (6 bases). Germline loops: CDR1 MDHEN, CDR2 SYDVKM. The CDR3 is made up of 16 amino acids. Trimming removed 7 bases at V and 2 bases at J, with 15 bases between.

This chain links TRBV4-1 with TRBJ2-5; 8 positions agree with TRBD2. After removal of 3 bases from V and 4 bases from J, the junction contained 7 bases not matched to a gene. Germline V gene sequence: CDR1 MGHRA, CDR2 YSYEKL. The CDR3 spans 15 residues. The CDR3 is CASSQAGGAGETQYF. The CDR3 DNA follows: TGCGCCAGCAGCCAGGCCGGGGGGGCCGGAGAGACCCAGTACTTC.

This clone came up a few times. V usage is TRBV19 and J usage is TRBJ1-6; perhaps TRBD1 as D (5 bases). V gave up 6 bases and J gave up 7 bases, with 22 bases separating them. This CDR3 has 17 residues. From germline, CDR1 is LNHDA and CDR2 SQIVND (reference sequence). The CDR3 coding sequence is TGTGCCAGTAGATCCCTCACCAACTATCGACAGAATTCACCCCTCCACTTT. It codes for CASRSLTNYRQNSPLHF.

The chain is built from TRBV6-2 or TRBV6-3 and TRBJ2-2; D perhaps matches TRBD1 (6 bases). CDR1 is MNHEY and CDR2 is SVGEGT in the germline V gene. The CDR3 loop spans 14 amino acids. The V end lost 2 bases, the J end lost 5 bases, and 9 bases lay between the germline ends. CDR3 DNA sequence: TGTGCCAGCAGTTACCACGACAGGACCGGGGAGCTGTTTTTT. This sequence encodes CASSYHDRTGELFF.

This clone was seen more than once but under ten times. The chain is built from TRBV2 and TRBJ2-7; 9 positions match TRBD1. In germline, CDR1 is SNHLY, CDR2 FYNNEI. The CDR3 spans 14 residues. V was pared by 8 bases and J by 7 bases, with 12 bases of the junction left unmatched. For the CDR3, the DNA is TGTGCCAGCGGGTATGAACAGGGGGCTTGGGAGCAGTACTTC. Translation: CASGYEQGAWEQYF.

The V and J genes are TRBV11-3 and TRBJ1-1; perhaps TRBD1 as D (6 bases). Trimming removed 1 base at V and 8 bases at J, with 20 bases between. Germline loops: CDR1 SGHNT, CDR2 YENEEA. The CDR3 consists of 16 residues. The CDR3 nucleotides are TGTGCCAGCAGCTTAGGGGGAGGGTCAGGGGCGAGCGAAGCTTTCTTT. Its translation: CASSLGGGSGASEAFF.

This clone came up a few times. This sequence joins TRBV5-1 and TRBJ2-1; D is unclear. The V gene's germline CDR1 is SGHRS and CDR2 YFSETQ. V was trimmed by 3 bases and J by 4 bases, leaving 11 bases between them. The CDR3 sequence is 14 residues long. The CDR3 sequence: CASSSSPRYNEQFF. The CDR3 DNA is TGCGCCAGCAGCTCCAGCCCAAGATACAATGAGCAGTTCTTC.

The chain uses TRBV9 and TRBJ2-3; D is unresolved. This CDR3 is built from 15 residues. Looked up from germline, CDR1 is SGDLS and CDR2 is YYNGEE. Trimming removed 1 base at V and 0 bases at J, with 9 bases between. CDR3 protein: CASSVTAISTDTQYF. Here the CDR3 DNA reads TGTGCCAGCAGCGTAACGGCGATCAGCACAGATACGCAGTATTTT.